This record covers a single T cell receptor beta chain. This clonotype was detected only a few times. Its antigen target is currently unknown. Qualities for individual bases were not recorded, and no much larger clone is one base off. The CDR3 starts with the cysteine, ends with the phenylalanine, and has 16 residues. Only CDR3 DNA remains: 48 bases, in frame from the first base. The germline V gene sets CDR1 to SGHRS and CDR2 to YFSETQ. Trimming accounts for 2 bases at V and 5 bases at J, while the number of junction bases matched to no gene is 5. A patient counted as having stable Graves' hyperthyroidism if no progression to ophthalmopathy occurred over 18 months of follow-up. Hyperthyroidism patients were newly diagnosed, had a disease duration of under 2 months, and were aged 18 to 65 years. Patients with uncontrolled infections, other autoimmune diseases, pregnancy or lactation were excluded. Diagnoses were based on clinical symptoms, serum thyroxine and TRAb, thyroid ultrasound and orbital computed tomography. Ficoll-Paque density gradient centrifugation was used to isolate PBMCs from around 10 ml of fresh peripheral blood. Total RNA was extracted using Trizol reagent, and RNA quality was assessed on an Agilent 2100 Bioanalyzer.

The data belong to a study of T cells in Graves' hyperthyroidism and ophthalmopathy (dated 2019 in TCRdb). With regard to the full study: Peripheral blood was sampled at the time of initial diagnosis, prior to any treatment. TCR V-J signatures able to tell the groups apart were searched for in a discovery cohort of approximately 95 patients, of whom roughly 42 had Graves' ophthalmopathy and around 58 had stable Graves' hyperthyroidism. An independent validation cohort of fewer than 20 hyperthyroidism patients and about 16 patients who later progressed to ophthalmopathy tested prospective prediction of ophthalmopathy. For training and testing, the 80 to 100 patients in the discovery cohort were randomly divided in a 7:3 ratio. In addition, the study compared T-cell repertoires in thyroid tissue and in blood from six Graves' hyperthyroidism patients. Following sampling, methimazole starting at 30 mg daily was given to hyperthyroidism patients, and high-dose intravenous methylprednisolone was given to ophthalmopathy patients. According to the paper, TCR Vbeta CDR3 sequencing was carried out on more than 120 peripheral blood samples, which came from under 50 ophthalmopathy, 80 or so hyperthyroidism and roughly 17 progressor patients. General study outcomes and caveats: Sample size was not statistically predetermined, and blinding of investigators to group allocation was not performed. In validation, progression to ophthalmopathy was predicted by the model with roughly 71% sensitivity and approximately 78% specificity, a median of roughly 6.4 months before onset. Most expanded thyroid clonotypes (frequency above 0.001) were also found in blood, which suggests that blood repertoires may mirror thyroid immune responses. Ophthalmopathy was separated from stable hyperthyroidism by a 13 V-J signature model, with approximately 85% sensitivity and 81% to 82% specificity obtained in cross-validation and 80%/75% obtained in testing.

Amplification of TCR beta CDR3 regions was carried out from RNA transcripts. The TCR CDR3 was subjected to a first round of RT-PCR using the HTBI primer set and the Qiagen OneStep RT-PCR kit. A second multiplex PCR round built the libraries, followed by size selection and purification. Sequencing of the libraries was done on an Illumina HiSeq2000 using paired-end 100 bp reads. The study's processing was this. Raw data were processed with SOAPnuke, discarding reads with adapters, uncalled bases, mean Phred below 15, or no exact constant-primer or identifier match. High-quality paired reads were merged using COPE v1.2.5, and each unique nucleotide sequence was defined as a clonotype. MiTCR v1.1 was used to align clonotypes to the IMGT TRBV, TRBD and TRBJ reference segments. Only V-J combinations with frequency above 0.0001, covering about 99% of repertoires, were analysed. A TCS score was defined as the ratio of F50 (clonal expansion) to E x V (chaos), with BLOSUM62-based TCRdist applied between CDR3 peptides within each V-J. Welch's t-statistics and random forest reduced several hundred V-J features to 10 to 15, which were used in a naive Bayes classifier (R e1071). Thyroid-blood repertoire similarity was quantified with the Morisita-Horn index. Using fastp at Q25 and MiXCR, TCRdb reprocessed the public reads and kept productive beta chains. Here each entry gathers all rows of one CDR3 protein and keeps the most common genes and DNA. For this entry, the V and J calls and clone size follow TCRdb and not the study's own pipeline. A total of 600,000 to 800,000 distinct CDR3 sequences appear in this sample, just over 35% of them only once. The ten biggest clones cover about a third of the sample.

The sequence was collected from a woman in her thirties or forties with Graves' hyperthyroidism. The chain joins TRBV5-1 to TRBJ2-2, and TRBD2 matches 11 of the central bases. Sequences were obtained from blood. The nucleotide sequence reads as follows: TGCGCCAGCAGCTTCCTAGCGGGAGGAGGTACCGGGGAGCTGTTTTTT. This yields the protein CASSFLAGGGTGELFF.